Reported below is one TCR beta chain. Its antigen is currently unknown. Data came from immunoSEQ multiplex PCR; TCRdb stores just in-frame clones and leaves some out. Among 150,000 to 200,000 clones listed, approximately 90% were seen once. This entry belongs to a study of T cell responses to AZD1222 COVID-19 vaccine. Study information: Second-dose recipients at about 4 or about 12 weeks were treated as one pooled group. Study conclusions and caveats: At 160-218 and 743-854, vaccine-associated CD4 TCRs were dominant, and they spanned spike. Donors were mostly white British, more females; clonal diversity possibly underestimated. Variant regions that are unmutated are reportedly the target of nearly half of spike-specific TCRs.

The CDR3 length is 13 residues. The trim removed 6 bases at V and 6 bases at J, leaving 7 bases unmatched. This rearrangement joins TRBV12-3 or TRBV12-4 to TRBJ1-2; TRBD1 matches at 7 bases. The sample in question was peripheral blood, obtained on day 0 of AZD1222 vaccination. The source of this sequence is an adult in good health. CDR3 DNA sequence: TGTGCCAGCAGACCGACAGGGATTCATGGCTACACCTTC. This encodes CASRPTGIHGYTF.